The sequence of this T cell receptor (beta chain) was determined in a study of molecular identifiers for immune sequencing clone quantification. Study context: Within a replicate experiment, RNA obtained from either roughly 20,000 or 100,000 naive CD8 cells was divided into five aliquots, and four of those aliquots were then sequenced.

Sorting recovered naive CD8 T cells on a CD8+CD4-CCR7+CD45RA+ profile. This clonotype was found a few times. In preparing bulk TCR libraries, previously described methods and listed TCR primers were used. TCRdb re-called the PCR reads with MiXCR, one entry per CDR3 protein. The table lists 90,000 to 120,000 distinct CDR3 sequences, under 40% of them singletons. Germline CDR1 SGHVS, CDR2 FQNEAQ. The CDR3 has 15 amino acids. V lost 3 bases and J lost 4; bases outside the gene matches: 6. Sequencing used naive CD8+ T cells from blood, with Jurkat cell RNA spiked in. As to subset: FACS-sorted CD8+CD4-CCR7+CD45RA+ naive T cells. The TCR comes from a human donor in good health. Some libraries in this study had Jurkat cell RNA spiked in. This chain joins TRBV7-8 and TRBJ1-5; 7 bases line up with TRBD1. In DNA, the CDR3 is TGTGCCAGCAGCTTGGGACAGACCCTAAATCAGCCCCAGCATTTT. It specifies CASSLGQTLNQPQHF.